The source of this T cell receptor (beta chain) is a study of T cell responses to AZD1222 COVID-19 vaccine. Overall study findings and caveats: Two AZD1222 doses significantly raised spike-specific TCR breadth and depth over controls.

Notes on this clone: Antigen specificity is unknown.

CDR1 is ENHRY, CDR2 SYGVKD, per germline. This CDR3 is built from 16 residues. Trimming removed 6 bases at V and 1 base at J, with 18 bases between. Produced via immunoSEQ multiplex PCR; TCRdb's table is partial and in-frame only. The profile covers 95,000 to 150,000 clones, with around 84% appearing a single time and 6.5% to 9.5% taken by the ten largest. The V gene is TRBV10-3, the J gene TRBJ1-2, with D possibly matching TRBD1 (6 bases). The TCR sequence derives from an adult in good health. Sequenced material: peripheral blood, taken on day 0 of AZD1222 vaccination. The CDR3 sequence is CAIRGPTGQFNYGYTF. The CDR3 DNA is TGTGCCATCAGGGGCCCTACCGGACAGTTTAACTATGGCTACACCTTC.